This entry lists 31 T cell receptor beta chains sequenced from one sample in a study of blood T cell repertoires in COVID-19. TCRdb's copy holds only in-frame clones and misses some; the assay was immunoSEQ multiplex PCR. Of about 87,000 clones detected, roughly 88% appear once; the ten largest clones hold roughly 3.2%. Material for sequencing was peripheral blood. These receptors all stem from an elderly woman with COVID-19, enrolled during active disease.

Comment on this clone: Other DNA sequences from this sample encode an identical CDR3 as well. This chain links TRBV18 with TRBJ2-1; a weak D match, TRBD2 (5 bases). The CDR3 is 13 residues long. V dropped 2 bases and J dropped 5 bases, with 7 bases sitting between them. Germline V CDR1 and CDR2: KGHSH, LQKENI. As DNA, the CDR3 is TGTGCCAGCTCACCAGCGAGGGACAATGAGCAGTTCTTC. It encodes CASSPARDNEQFF.

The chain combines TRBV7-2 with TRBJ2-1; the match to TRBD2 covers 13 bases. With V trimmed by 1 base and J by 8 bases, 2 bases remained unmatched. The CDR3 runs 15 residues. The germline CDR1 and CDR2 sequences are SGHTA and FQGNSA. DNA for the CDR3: TGTGCCAGCAGCTTAGGTGGACTAGCGGGGGATGAGCAGTTCTTC. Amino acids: CASSLGGLAGDEQFF.

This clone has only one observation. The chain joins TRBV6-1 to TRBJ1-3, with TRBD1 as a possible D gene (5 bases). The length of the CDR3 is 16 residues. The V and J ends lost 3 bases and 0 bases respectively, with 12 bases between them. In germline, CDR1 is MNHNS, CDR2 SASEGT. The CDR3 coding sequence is TGTGCCAGCAGTGAGCTAAAAGACAGCTCTGGAAACACCATATATTTT. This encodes CASSELKDSSGNTIYF.

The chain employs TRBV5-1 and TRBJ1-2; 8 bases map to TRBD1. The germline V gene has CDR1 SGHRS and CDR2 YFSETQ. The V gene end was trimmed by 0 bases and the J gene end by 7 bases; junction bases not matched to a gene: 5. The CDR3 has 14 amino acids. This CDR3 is CASSLGTGFSGYTF. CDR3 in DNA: TGCGCCAGCAGCTTGGGGACAGGGTTTTCTGGCTACACCTTC.

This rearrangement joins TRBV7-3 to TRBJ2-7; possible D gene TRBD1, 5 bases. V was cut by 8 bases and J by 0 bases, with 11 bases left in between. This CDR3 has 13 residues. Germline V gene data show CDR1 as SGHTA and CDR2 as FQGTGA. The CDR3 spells CASGPGSSYEQYF. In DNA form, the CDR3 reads TGTGCCAGCGGGCCAGGGTCCTCCTACGAGCAGTACTTC.

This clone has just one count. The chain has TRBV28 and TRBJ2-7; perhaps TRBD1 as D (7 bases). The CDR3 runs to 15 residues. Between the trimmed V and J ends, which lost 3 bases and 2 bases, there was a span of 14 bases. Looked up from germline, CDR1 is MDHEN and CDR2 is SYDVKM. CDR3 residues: CASSLGGQDPYEQYF. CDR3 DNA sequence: TGTGCCAGCAGTTTGGGAGGACAGGACCCCTACGAGCAGTACTTC.

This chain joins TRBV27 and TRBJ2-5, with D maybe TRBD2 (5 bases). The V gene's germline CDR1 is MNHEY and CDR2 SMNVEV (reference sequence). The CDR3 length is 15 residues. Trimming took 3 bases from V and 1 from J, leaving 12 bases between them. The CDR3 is CASSLGEGFQETQYF. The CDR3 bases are TGTGCCAGCAGTTTGGGTGAGGGTTTCCAAGAGACCCAGTACTTC.

The CDR3 nucleotides read TGTGCCAGCATTCTTAATCCGGGACTAGCGGGGGGAGATACGCAGTATTTT. Amino acids: CASILNPGLAGGDTQYF. The chain couples TRBV2 to TRBJ2-3, with 15 bases identical to TRBD2. The germline V gene encodes CDR1 SNHLY and CDR2 FYNNEI. Losses at the gene ends were 7 bases for V and 5 bases for J; bases not matched to a gene: 10. CDR3 size: 17 residues.

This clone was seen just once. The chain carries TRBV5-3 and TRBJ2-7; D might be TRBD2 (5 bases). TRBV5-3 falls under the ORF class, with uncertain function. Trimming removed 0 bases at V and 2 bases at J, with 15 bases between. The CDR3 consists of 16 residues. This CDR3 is CARSLDTGKLPYEQYF. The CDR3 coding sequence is TGTGCCAGAAGCTTGGATACCGGGAAATTGCCCTACGAGCAGTACTTC.

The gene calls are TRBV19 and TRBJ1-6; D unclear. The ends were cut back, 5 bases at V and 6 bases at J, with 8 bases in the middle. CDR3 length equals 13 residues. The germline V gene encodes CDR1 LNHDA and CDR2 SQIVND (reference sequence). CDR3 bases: TGTGCCAGTAGTCATGGCCCTAATTCACCCCTCCACTTT. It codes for CASSHGPNSPLHF.

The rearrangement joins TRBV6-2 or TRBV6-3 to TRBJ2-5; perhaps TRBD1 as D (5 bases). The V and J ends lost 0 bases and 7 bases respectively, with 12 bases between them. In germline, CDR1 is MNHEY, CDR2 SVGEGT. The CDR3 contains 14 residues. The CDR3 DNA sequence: TGTGCCAGCAGTTACTCGCGGAACACAGGGACCCAGTACTTC. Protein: CASSYSRNTGTQYF.

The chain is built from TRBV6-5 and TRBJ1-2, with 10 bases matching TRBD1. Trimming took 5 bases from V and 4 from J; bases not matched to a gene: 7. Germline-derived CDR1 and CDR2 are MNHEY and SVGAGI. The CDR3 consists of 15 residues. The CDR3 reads CASSPGQGSSYGYTF. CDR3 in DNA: TGTGCCAGCAGTCCGGGACAGGGGAGTAGCTATGGCTACACCTTC.

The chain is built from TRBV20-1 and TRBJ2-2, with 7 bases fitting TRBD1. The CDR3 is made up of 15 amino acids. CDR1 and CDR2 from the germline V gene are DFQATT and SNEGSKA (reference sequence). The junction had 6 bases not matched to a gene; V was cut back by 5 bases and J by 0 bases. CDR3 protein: CSARGTVANTGELFF. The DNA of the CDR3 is TGCAGTGCTCGTGGGACAGTCGCGAACACCGGGGAGCTGTTTTTT.

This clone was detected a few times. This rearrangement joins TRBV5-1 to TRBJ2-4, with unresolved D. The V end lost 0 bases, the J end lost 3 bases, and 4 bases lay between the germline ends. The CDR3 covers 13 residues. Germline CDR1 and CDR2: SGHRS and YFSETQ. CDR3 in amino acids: CASSLDSKNIQYF. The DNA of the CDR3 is TGCGCCAGCAGCTTGGACAGCAAAAACATTCAGTACTTC. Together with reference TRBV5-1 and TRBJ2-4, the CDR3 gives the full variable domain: KAGVTQTPRYLIKTRGQQVTLSCSPISGHRSVSWYQQTPGQGLQFLFEYFSETQRNKGNFPGRFSGRQFSNSRSEMNVSTLELGDSALYLCASSLDSKNIQYFGAGTRLSVL.

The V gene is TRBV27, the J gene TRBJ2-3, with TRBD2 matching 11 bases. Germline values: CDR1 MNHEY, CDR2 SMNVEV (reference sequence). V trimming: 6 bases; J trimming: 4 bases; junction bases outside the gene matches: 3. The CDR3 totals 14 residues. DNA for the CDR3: TGTGCCAGCAGGATAGCGGGAGGGCCAGATACGCAGTATTTT. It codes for CASRIAGGPDTQYF.

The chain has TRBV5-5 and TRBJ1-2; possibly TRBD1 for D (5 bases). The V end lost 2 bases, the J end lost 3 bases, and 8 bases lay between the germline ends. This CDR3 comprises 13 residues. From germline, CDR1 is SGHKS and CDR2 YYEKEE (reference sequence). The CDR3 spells CASSLSRDYGYTF. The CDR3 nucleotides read TGTGCCAGCAGCTTAAGCAGGGACTATGGCTACACCTTC.

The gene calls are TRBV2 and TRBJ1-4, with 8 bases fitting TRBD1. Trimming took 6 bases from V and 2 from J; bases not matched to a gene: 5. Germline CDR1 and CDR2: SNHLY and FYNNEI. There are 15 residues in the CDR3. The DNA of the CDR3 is TGTGCCAGCAGGACAAGGACAGGGACTAATGAAAAACTGTTTTTT. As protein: CASRTRTGTNEKLFF.

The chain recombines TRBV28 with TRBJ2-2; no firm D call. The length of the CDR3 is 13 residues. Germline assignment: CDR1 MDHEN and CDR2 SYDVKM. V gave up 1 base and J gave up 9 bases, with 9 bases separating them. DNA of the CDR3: TGTGCCAGCAGTTTATCCCCATCCAGGGAGCTGTTTTTT. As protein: CASSLSPSRELFF. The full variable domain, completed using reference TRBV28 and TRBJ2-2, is DVKVTQSSRYLVKRTGEKVFLECVQDMDHENMFWYRQDPGLGLRLIYFSYDVKMKEKGDIPEGYSVSREKKERFSLILESASTNQTSMYLCASSLSPSRELFFGEGSRLTVL.

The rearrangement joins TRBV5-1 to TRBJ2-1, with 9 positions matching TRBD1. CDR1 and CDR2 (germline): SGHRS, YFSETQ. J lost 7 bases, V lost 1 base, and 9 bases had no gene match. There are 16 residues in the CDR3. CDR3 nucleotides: TGCGCCAGCAGCTTGATTGGGACAGGGCTTTGGAATGAGCAGTTCTTC. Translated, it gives CASSLIGTGLWNEQFF.

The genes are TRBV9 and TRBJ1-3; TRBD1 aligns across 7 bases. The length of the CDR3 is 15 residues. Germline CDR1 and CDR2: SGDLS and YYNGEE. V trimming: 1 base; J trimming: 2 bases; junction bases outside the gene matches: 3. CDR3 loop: CASSVIDRAGNTIYF. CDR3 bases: TGTGCCAGCAGCGTAATTGACAGGGCTGGAAACACCATATATTTT.

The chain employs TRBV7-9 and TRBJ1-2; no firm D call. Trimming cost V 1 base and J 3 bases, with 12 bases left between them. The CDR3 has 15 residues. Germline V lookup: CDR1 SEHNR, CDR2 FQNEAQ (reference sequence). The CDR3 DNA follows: TGTGCCAGCAGCTTAGGGAGGATACGATACTATGGCTACACCTTC. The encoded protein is CASSLGRIRYYGYTF.

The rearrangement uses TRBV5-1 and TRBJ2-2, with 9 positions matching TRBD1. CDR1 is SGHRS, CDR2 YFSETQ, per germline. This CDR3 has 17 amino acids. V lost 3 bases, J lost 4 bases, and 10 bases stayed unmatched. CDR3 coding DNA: TGCGCCAGCAGCTCCTACCGGACAGGGGTGGGCACCGGGGAGCTGTTTTTT. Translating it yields CASSSYRTGVGTGELFF.

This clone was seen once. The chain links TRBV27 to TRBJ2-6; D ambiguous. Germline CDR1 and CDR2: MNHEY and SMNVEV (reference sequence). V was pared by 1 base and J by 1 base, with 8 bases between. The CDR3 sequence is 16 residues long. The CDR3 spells CASSLFRGSGANVLTF. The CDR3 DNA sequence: TGTGCCAGCAGTTTATTCCGAGGTTCTGGGGCCAACGTCCTGACTTTC.

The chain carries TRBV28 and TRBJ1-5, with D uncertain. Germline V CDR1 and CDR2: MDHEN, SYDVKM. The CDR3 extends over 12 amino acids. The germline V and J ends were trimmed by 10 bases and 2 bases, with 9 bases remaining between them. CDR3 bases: TGTGCCACCCGGGGTGGCAATCAGCCCCAGCATTTT. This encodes CATRGGNQPQHF.

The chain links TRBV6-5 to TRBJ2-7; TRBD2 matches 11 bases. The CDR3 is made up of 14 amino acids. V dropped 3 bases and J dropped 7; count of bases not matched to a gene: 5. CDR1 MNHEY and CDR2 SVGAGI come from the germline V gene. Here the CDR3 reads CASSYLAGGREQYF. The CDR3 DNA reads TGTGCCAGCAGTTATTTAGCGGGGGGGCGAGAGCAGTACTTC.

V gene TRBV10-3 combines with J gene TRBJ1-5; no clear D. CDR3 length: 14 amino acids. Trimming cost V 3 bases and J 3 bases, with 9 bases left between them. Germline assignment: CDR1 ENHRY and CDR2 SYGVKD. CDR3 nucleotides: TGTGCCATCAGTGACGGCGGCCTCAATCAGCCCCAGCATTTT. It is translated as CAISDGGLNQPQHF.

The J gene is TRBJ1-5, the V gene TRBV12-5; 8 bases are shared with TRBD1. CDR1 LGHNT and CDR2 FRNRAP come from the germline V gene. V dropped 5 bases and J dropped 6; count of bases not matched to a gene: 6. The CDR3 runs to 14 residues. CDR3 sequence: CASGPGQGSQPQHF. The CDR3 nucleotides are TGTGCTAGTGGTCCAGGACAGGGTAGTCAGCCCCAGCATTTT.

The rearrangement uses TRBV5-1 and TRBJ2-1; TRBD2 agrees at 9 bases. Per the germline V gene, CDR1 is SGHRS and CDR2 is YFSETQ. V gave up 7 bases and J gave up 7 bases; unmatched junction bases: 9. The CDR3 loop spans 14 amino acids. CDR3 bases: TGCGCCAGCGGCCCTAGCGGGAATCATAATGAGCAGTTCTTC. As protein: CASGPSGNHNEQFF.

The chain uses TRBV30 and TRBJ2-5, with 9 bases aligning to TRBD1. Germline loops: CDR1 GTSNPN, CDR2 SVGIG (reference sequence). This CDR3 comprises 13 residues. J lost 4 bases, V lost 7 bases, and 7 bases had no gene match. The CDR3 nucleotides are TGTGCCTACCGGGACAGGGTTTCAGAGACCCAGTACTTC. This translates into CAYRDRVSETQYF.

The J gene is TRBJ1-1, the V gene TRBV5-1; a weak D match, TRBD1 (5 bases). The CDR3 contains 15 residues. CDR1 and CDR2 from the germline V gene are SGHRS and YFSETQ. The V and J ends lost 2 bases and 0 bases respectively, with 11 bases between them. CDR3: CASSFRDSMNTEAFF. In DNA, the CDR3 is TGCGCCAGCAGCTTTCGCGACAGCATGAACACTGAAGCTTTCTTT.

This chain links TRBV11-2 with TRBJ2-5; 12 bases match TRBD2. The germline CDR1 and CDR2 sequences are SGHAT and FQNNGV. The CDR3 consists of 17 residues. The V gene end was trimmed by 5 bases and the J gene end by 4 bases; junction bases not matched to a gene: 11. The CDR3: CASSTLRLAGALETQYF. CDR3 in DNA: TGTGCCAGCAGCACACTCCGACTAGCGGGGGCTCTAGAGACCCAGTACTTC.